This T cell receptor (beta chain) stems from a study of blood T cell repertoires in COVID-19. Study summary: Researchers got acute and convalescent COVID-19 samples from the United States, Italy and Spain. PBMCs, B-cell-depleted T cells, or T cells provided the cDNA or gDNA that made up the material.

Germline loops: CDR1 SGHRS, CDR2 YFSETQ. CDR3 length: 15 amino acids. The V end was cut by 3 bases, the J end by 3 bases, with 12 bases between. The authors' processing: It was from reference gene primer amplification that nucleated cell counts were estimated. Repertoires were generated with immunoSEQ multiplex PCR, while TCRdb's copy carries only in-frame clones and drops some. V, J and clone size are those of that table, while D and trimming were read from the DNA. The table shows 190,000 or so clones, with more than 75% occurring only once. Specimen: peripheral blood. This TCR derives from a man aged 40-55 years with active or convalescent COVID-19. This chain uses TRBV5-1 with TRBJ2-2; D possibly corresponds to TRBD2 (7 bases). As DNA, the CDR3 is TGCGCCAGCAGCTCGGGGGGCGGAGACACCGGGGAGCTGTTTTTT. This gives the protein CASSSGGGDTGELFF. The entire variable domain, with the rest obtained from reference TRBV5-1 and TRBJ2-2, is as follows: KAGVTQTPRYLIKTRGQQVTLSCSPISGHRSVSWYQQTPGQGLQFLFEYFSETQRNKGNFPGRFSGRQFSNSRSEMNVSTLELGDSALYLCASSSGGGDTGELFFGEGSRLTVL.